A selection of T cell receptor beta chains follows, all from one sample in a study of cytomegalovirus exposure and HLA in healthy donors. TCRdb keeps only in-frame clones here, not all; method: immunoSEQ multiplex PCR. The table has 200,000 to 250,000 clones, 80% to 85% seen once. The sample was PBMCs. Receptors originate from a woman aged 40 to 50 in good health and CMV-seronegative. Both conserved end residues are part of each CDR3. D genes are given only for firm matches.

j_gene | d_gene | v_gene | CDR3aa | CDR3nt
TRBJ2-7 | TRBD1 | TRBV7-9 | CASSLEGGPYEQYF | TGTGCCAGCAGCTTAGAAGGGGGCCCCTACGAGCAGTACTTC
TRBJ2-5 | TRBD2 | TRBV4-1 | CASSPRPVAGTNQQTQYF | TGCGCCAGCAGCCCCAGACCCGTAGCGGGAACGAACCAACAGACCCAGTACTTC
TRBJ1-3 | TRBD1 | TRBV19 | CASSIGDSSGNTIYF | TGTGCCAGTAGTATAGGGGACAGCTCTGGAAACACCATATATTTT
TRBJ2-2 | - | TRBV5-1 | CASSLDWLAPNTGELFF | TGCGCCAGCAGCTTGGATTGGCTAGCGCCGAACACCGGGGAGCTGTTTTTT
TRBJ1-3 | TRBD1 | TRBV6-6 | CASSDWTGGGNTIYF | TGTGCCAGCAGTGACTGGACAGGGGGTGGAAACACCATATATTTT
TRBJ2-5 | - | TRBV4-1 | CASSQVNLGFQETQYF | TGCGCCAGCAGCCAAGTCAACCTGGGCTTCCAAGAGACCCAGTACTTC
TRBJ1-5 | TRBD1 | TRBV19 | CASGTGGLNWKSNQPQHF | TGTGCCAGTGGGACAGGGGGGTTAAATTGGAAAAGCAATCAGCCCCAGCATTTT
TRBJ1-4 | - | TRBV2 | CASSGRGNEKLFF | TGTGCCAGCAGTGGTAGAGGAAATGAAAAACTGTTTTTT
TRBJ2-5 | TRBD2 | TRBV4-2 | CASSQEVGGETQYF | TGTGCCAGCAGCCAAGAAGTGGGGGGGGAGACCCAGTACTTC
TRBJ1-1 | - | TRBV7-9 | CASSLVVASNTEAFF | TGTGCCAGCAGCTTAGTAGTAGCGTCGAACACTGAAGCTTTCTTT